This T cell receptor beta chain was sequenced in a study of shared clonotypes between healthy human individuals. This clone appeared a single time. This CDR3 spans 13 amino acids. Germline CDR1 and CDR2: SGHRS and YFSETQ. With V trimmed by 4 bases and J by 3 bases, 2 bases remained unmatched. Only in-frame clones appear in the TCRdb table, and some are missing; sequencing was by immunoSEQ multiplex PCR. The sample records approximately 2,300,000 clones, around 90% being singletons. V is TRBV5-1 and J is TRBJ2-7; 9 bases are shared with TRBD1. Specimen: naive CD4+ T cells from PBMCs. The subset here: CD45RA+ positively selected. The clonotype was recovered from a man younger than 35 in good health. Some clones in this sample may be carry-over from other donors' samples. CDR3 DNA sequence: TGCGCCAGCAGCGGGGGACAGGGCTACGAGCAGTACTTC. This sequence encodes CASSGGQGYEQYF.